The clone carrying this T cell receptor beta chain was recorded a few times. The sample is drawn from a study of T-cell reconstitution after alpha-beta-depleted transplantation in children. Preparation of the TCRbeta library used unique molecular identifiers. MiXCR, run by TCRdb on the PCR reads, gives a single entry per CDR3 protein. The sample records about 360,000 distinct CDR3 sequences, about an eighth being singletons. Germline assignment: CDR1 SEHNR and CDR2 FQNEAQ (reference sequence). The V gene lost 1 base and the J gene lost 6 bases, with 11 bases spanning the gap. The CDR3 consists of 14 residues.

This sample comprised PBMCs, obtained from the stem cell graft. The clonotype comes from a human donor who donated a stem cell graft to a child with Fanconi anemia. The rearrangement uses TRBV7-9 and TRBJ2-3, with no clear D. CDR3 sequence: CASSLEGQADTQYF. As DNA, the CDR3 is TGTGCCAGCAGCTTAGAGGGCCAGGCGGATACGCAGTATTTT.